This T cell receptor beta chain was profiled in a study of control samples from healthy donors and cancer patients. Trimming took 0 bases from V and 7 from J; bases not matched to a gene: 4. CDR3 length: 16 residues. Germline CDR1 reads LNHDA; CDR2 reads SQIVND (reference sequence). The table came from immunoSEQ multiplex PCR; TCRdb's copy has only in-frame clones and leaves some out. The table has just over 90,000 clones, around 87% seen once; the top ten hold around 1.3%. Sequenced input: blood. The clonotype was recovered from a woman in her forties or fifties in good health. The chain carries TRBV19 and TRBJ1-6; the match to TRBD1 covers 9 bases. In DNA form, the CDR3 reads TGTGCCAGTAGTATAGACGGGACAGGGAACAATTCACCCCTCCACTTT. This translates into CASSIDGTGNNSPLHF.